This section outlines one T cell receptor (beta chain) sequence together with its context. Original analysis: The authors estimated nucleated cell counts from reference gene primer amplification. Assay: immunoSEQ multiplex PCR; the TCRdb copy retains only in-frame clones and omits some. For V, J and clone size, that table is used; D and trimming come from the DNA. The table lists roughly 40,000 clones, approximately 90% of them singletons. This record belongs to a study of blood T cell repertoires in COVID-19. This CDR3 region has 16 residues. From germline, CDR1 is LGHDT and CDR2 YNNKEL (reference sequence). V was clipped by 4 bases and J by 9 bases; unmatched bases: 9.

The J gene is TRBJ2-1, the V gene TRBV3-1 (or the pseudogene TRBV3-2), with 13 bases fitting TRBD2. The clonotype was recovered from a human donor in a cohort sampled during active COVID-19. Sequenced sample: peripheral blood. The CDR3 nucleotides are TGTGCCAGCAGCCGGGGGACTAGCGGGAACTTAGGTGAGCAGTTCTTC. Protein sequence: CASSRGTSGNLGEQFF.